The rows below give T cell receptor beta chains drawn from one sample of a study of cytomegalovirus exposure and HLA in healthy donors. The table came from immunoSEQ multiplex PCR; TCRdb's copy has only in-frame clones and leaves some out. The data show some 130,000 clones, about 68% seen once. Sequencing was performed on PBMCs. The source of these receptors is a human donor in good health. Each CDR3 is given with its conserved first and last residue. The D gene is left open where the match is weak. Clone size is given for some rows only: seen once, a few or many times, or a class if the clone is expanded.

J	V	D	size	DNA	CDR3
TRBJ1-2	TRBV11-3	TRBD1	-	TGTGCCAGCAGCTTGGAGACAGGGGGATATGGCTACACCTTC	CASSLETGGYGYTF
TRBJ2-5	TRBV2	-	-	TGTGCCAGCATCAAAGCCCCAGCAGGAGAGACCCAGTACTTC	CASIKAPAGETQYF
TRBJ1-2	TRBV4-1	TRBD1	-	TGCGCCAGCAGCCAGCCCGGTAGGGGGCAGGACTATGGCTACACCTTC	CASSQPGRGQDYGYTF
TRBJ2-7	TRBV19	TRBD1	-	TGTGCCAGTAGTCTTCGACAGGGGTCCTACGAGCAGTACTTC	CASSLRQGSYEQYF
TRBJ2-6	TRBV11-3	-	-	TGTGCCAGCAGCCCTCCGGGGGCTGGGGCCAACGTCCTGACTTTC	CASSPPGAGANVLTF
TRBJ2-5	TRBV2	TRBD2	-	TGTGCCAGCAGGCACCTTGGGACTAGCGGGTACCAAGAGACCCAGTACTTC	CASRHLGTSGYQETQYF
TRBJ2-7	TRBV7-9	TRBD1	-	TGTGCCAGCAGCCTGCCGGGACAGGACTCCTACGAGCAGTACTTC	CASSLPGQDSYEQYF
TRBJ1-1	TRBV19	TRBD1	few	TGTGCCAGTAGTCCCCGGGACAGGCCCTGGACTGAAGCTTTCTTT	CASSPRDRPWTEAFF
TRBJ2-7	TRBV6-1	TRBD2	-	TGTGCCAGCAGTGGTCCGACTCCTAGCGGGATCTACGAGCAGTACTTC	CASSGPTPSGIYEQYF
TRBJ1-3	TRBV2	-	-	TGTGCCAGCAGTGAAGGAGTCCCGGGAAACACCATATATTTT	CASSEGVPGNTIYF
TRBJ1-1	TRBV2	TRBD1	-	TGTGCCAGCAGTTCGACAGGGATGGGCACTGAAGCTTTCTTT	CASSSTGMGTEAFF
TRBJ2-1	TRBV9	TRBD2	-	TGTGCCAGCAGCGTAGGCGGGAGCTACAATGAGCAGTTCTTC	CASSVGGSYNEQFF
TRBJ2-3	TRBV5-1	-	-	TGCGCCAGCAGCGTACGAGAGGATACGCAGTATTTT	CASSVREDTQYF
TRBJ2-1	TRBV7-9	-	few	TGTGCCCCCCGGGAGTCAACCTACAATGAGCAGTTCTTC	CAPRESTYNEQFF
TRBJ2-1	TRBV5-4	TRBD1	few	TGTGCCAGCCACAGGGGGTCGGGCTCCTACAATGAGCAGTTCTTC	CASHRGSGSYNEQFF
TRBJ2-5	TRBV18	TRBD1	few	TGTGCCAGCTCACCACTGGGACAGGGCCTGGAGACCCAGTACTTC	CASSPLGQGLETQYF
TRBJ2-2	TRBV6-4	TRBD2	-	TGTGCCAGCAGTGACTCTCGGGGACTAGCGGGAGCCCCCGGGGAGCTGTTTTTT	CASSDSRGLAGAPGELFF
TRBJ2-7	TRBV18	TRBD1	-	TGTGCCAGCTCACCCTCGGGACAGGGTATCGTCTACGAGCAGTACTTC	CASSPSGQGIVYEQYF
TRBJ2-5	TRBV11-3	TRBD1	-	TGTGCCAGCAGCCTCGCCGCGACAGGGGGCCAAGAGACCCAGTACTTC	CASSLAATGGQETQYF
TRBJ2-2	TRBV7-2	TRBD1	-	TGTGCCAGCAGCCTACAGGGGAGCACCGGGGAGCTGTTTTTT	CASSLQGSTGELFF
TRBJ1-5	TRBV19	-	-	TGTGCCAGTAGTATCGTGGGGGAGGGCAATCAGCCCCAGCATTTT	CASSIVGEGNQPQHF
TRBJ2-5	TRBV28	TRBD2	-	TGTGCCAGCAGTTTTCTGGGACTAGCGGAGAAAGAGACCCAGTACTTC	CASSFLGLAEKETQYF
TRBJ1-1	TRBV6-4	TRBD1	-	TGTGCCAGCAGACCCTCAGGGGGGGAAGCTTTCTTT	CASRPSGGEAFF
TRBJ1-1	TRBV11-2	-	-	TGTGCCAGCAGCTTGGGGGGTACAGGCACTGAAGCTTTCTTT	CASSLGGTGTEAFF
TRBJ1-4	TRBV19	TRBD1	-	TGTGCCAGTAGCATACAGGGGGCTGAAAAACTGTTTTTT	CASSIQGAEKLFF
TRBJ2-7	TRBV6-1	TRBD1	-	TGTGCCAGCAGTGAAGCAGGACAGGGGGTCGGGGAGCAGTACTTC	CASSEAGQGVGEQYF